What follows are 3 T cell receptor beta chains derived from one specimen sequenced in a study of graft-versus-host responses after intestinal transplantation. Profiling relied on immunoSEQ multiplex PCR, and the TCRdb table lists in-frame clones only, not all of them. The sample lists 80,000 to 100,000 clones; around 90% were seen once. Their antigens remain unidentified. The source was unstimulated CD4+ T cells sorted from spleen or lymph node cells, collected before intestinal transplant. The receptors derive from a human donor who received an intestinal transplant.

The chain employs TRBV4-1 and TRBJ2-7; TRBD1 aligns across 8 bases. V was pared by 0 bases and J by 3 bases, with 4 bases of the junction left unmatched. Germline V gives CDR1 MGHRA, CDR2 YSYEKL. There are 15 residues in the CDR3. The CDR3 region is CASSQDLRGHYEQYF. Written as DNA, the CDR3 is TGCGCCAGCAGCCAAGATCTCAGGGGGCACTACGAGCAGTACTTC.

The gene calls are TRBV14 and TRBJ1-1, with unresolved D. The germline V and J ends were trimmed by 1 base and 5 bases, with 8 bases remaining between them. The CDR3 runs 13 residues. Per the germline V gene, CDR1 is SGHDN and CDR2 is FVKESK. CDR3 nucleotides: TGTGCCAGCAGCCAAGGCCGGAGGACTGAAGCTTTCTTT. Its translation: CASSQGRRTEAFF.

J is TRBJ2-5 and V is TRBV5-4, with D possibly TRBD1 on 7 matching bases. The V gene's germline CDR1 is SGHNT and CDR2 YYREEE (reference sequence). This CDR3 spans 16 amino acids. Trimming removed 4 bases from V and 2 bases from J, with 18 bases in between. The DNA for the CDR3 is TGTGCCAGCAGCCCCCCGGAGGGGGCCGTGCAAGAGACCCAGTACTTC. It translates to CASSPPEGAVQETQYF. Full variable domain (outside the CDR3, taken from reference TRBV5-4 and TRBJ2-5): ETGVTQSPTHLIKTRGQQVTLRCSSQSGHNTVSWYQQALGQGPQFIFQYYREEENGRGNFPPRFSGLQFPNYSSELNVNALELDDSALYLCASSPPEGAVQETQYFGPGTRLLVL.